The 4 T cell receptor beta chains in this list originate from one sample, sequenced in a study of shared clonotypes between healthy human individuals (dated by TCRdb to the early 2020s). The library was made by the immunoSEQ multiplex PCR assay. In TCRdb, the immuneACCESS table is reduced to in-frame sequences with V and J assigned. These tables do not hold every clone; where another copy was compared, an unresolved V gene accounts for under half, and the others remain unexplained. In this sample the table shows under 1,900,000 clones, about 98.5% of which occur a single time. About 0.4% of the sample is taken by the ten largest. Sequenced: naive CD4+ T cells sorted from blood. Per the publication, the cell subset or site label means: CD45RA+ positively selected. These receptors were collected from a man aged 30 to 45 in good health.

The chain carries TRBV5-1 and TRBJ1-3; D perhaps matches TRBD1 (5 bases). Trimming took 4 bases from V and 0 from J, leaving 14 bases between them. The CDR3 spans 16 residues. CDR1 and CDR2 from the germline V gene are SGHRS and YFSETQ. The CDR3 is CASSVGTLRSGNTIYF. CDR3 DNA: TGCGCCAGCAGCGTTGGGACTCTCCGCTCTGGAAACACCATATATTTT.

Comment on this clone: One junction end does not reproduce the germline sequence, and a read error may be involved. The J gene is TRBJ2-4, the V gene TRBV5-6, with 12 bases that match TRBD1. The CDR3 totals 14 residues. Germline V lookup: CDR1 SGHDT, CDR2 YYEEEE. The CDR3 region has the DNA TGTGCCAGCAGCACACGACCGGGACAGGGGGCCAGGGACTTC. Protein: CASSTRPGQGARDF.

V is TRBV27 and J is TRBJ1-2; D is uncertain. CDR1 and CDR2 (germline): MNHEY, SMNVEV (reference sequence). This CDR3 has 14 amino acids. V lost 6 bases, J lost 4 bases, and 15 bases lay in between. The CDR3 reads CASSPLPSIYGYTF. In DNA form, the CDR3 reads TGTGCCAGCAGCCCGCTCCCCTCGATCTATGGCTACACCTTC.

The chain employs TRBV29-1 and TRBJ2-5; no clear D. This CDR3 has 11 amino acids. V was clipped by 6 bases and J by 5 bases, with 10 bases between them. Germline loops: CDR1 SQVTM, CDR2 ANQGSEA. The DNA for the CDR3 is TGCAGCGTCGGGTTTCGGGAGACCCAGTACTTC. Its protein is CSVGFRETQYF.